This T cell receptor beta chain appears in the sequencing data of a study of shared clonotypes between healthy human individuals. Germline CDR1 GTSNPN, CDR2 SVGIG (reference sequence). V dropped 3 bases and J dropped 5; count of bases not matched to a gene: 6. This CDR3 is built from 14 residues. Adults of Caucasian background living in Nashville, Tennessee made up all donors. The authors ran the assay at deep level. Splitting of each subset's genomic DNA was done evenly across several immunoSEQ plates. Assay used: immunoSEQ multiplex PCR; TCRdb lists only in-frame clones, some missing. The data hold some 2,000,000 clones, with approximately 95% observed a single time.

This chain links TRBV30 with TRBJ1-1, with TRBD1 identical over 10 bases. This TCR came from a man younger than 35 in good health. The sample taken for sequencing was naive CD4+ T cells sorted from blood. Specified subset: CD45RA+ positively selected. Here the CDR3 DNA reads TGTGCCTGGAGCGGACAGGGGGGAGGAACTGAAGCTTTCTTT. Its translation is CAWSGQGGGTEAFF. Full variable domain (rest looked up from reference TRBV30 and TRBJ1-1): SQTIHQWPATLVQPVGSPLSLECTVEGTSNPNLYWYRQAAGRGLQLLFYSVGIGQISSEVPQNLSASRPQDRQFILSSKKLLLSDSGFYLCAWSGQGGGTEAFFGQGTRLTVV.